A single sample is the source of the 28 T cell receptor beta chains below, sequenced in a study of blood T cell repertoires in COVID-19. Profiled with immunoSEQ multiplex PCR; TCRdb holds only in-frame clones, not every one. Of 180,000 or so clones listed, about nine tenths are singletons. Material: peripheral blood. These receptors were collected from a young man with active or convalescent COVID-19.

The chain is built from TRBV3-1 (or the pseudogene TRBV3-2) and TRBJ1-4, with 9 bases that match TRBD1. The CDR3 has 14 residues. Per germline, CDR1 LGHDT and CDR2 YNNKEL (reference sequence). Germline trimming cut 4 bases from V and 8 bases from J; bases unmatched to any gene: 5. CDR3 DNA sequence: TGTGCCAGCAGCCCGGGACAGGGTTGGGAAAAACTGTTTTTT. It specifies CASSPGQGWEKLFF.

The chain has TRBV4-2 and TRBJ2-2; 9 bases map to TRBD2. Looked up from germline, CDR1 is LGHNA and CDR2 is YNFKEQ. The ends lost 4 bases at V and 7 bases at J; junction bases unmatched: 10. The CDR3 consists of 16 residues. DNA for the CDR3: TGTGCCAGCAGCCTACGGCGCGGGAGGGCCGGCGGGGAGCTGTTTTTT. Protein product: CASSLRRGRAGGELFF.

The chain employs TRBV5-1 and TRBJ2-7; D not resolved. CDR1 SGHRS and CDR2 YFSETQ come from the germline V gene. CDR3 length equals 14 residues. With 1 base removed from V and 0 bases from J, the gap between germline ends came to 8 bases. This CDR3 reads CASSLSPSSYEQYF. The CDR3, as DNA: TGCGCCAGCAGCTTGAGCCCTAGCTCCTACGAGCAGTACTTC.

The chain is built from TRBV6-5 and TRBJ1-1, with D possibly matching TRBD1 (5 bases). The germline V gene encodes CDR1 MNHEY and CDR2 SVGAGI. Trimming removed 6 bases at V and 0 bases at J, with 8 bases between. The length of the CDR3 is 13 residues. The CDR3 nucleotides are TGTGCCAGCAGCGGACAAATGAACACTGAAGCTTTCTTT. Its translation: CASSGQMNTEAFF.

This chain links TRBV2 with TRBJ1-2; TRBD1 might be the D (6 bases). CDR3 length: 15 amino acids. The germline V gene has CDR1 SNHLY and CDR2 FYNNEI. V dropped 9 bases and J dropped 5 bases, with 22 bases sitting between them. CDR3 region: CARNFETGQSYGYTF. In DNA, the CDR3 is TGTGCCAGAAATTTCGAGACAGGACAAAGTTATGGCTACACCTTC.

This chain uses TRBV7-2 with TRBJ2-7, with D hard to call. The CDR3 is made up of 16 amino acids. V lost 1 base and J lost 0, with 13 bases in between. Per germline, CDR1 SGHTA and CDR2 FQGNSA. The CDR3 loop reads CASSLGATHSSYEQYF. The CDR3 DNA sequence: TGTGCCAGCAGCTTAGGGGCTACTCATAGCTCCTACGAGCAGTACTTC.

This chain uses TRBV5-1 with TRBJ2-3; a possible D gene is TRBD1 (5 bases). Germline V lookup: CDR1 SGHRS, CDR2 YFSETQ. The CDR3 runs to 15 residues. With 0 bases removed from V and 5 bases from J, the gap between germline ends came to 13 bases. The CDR3 is CASSLVGAKRDTQYF. CDR3 nucleotide sequence: TGCGCCAGCAGCTTGGTAGGGGCCAAAAGAGATACGCAGTATTTT.

This rearrangement joins TRBV7-2 to TRBJ2-1; 11 nucleotides agree with TRBD1. J was trimmed by 1 base and V by 5 bases; bases with no gene match: 7. Germline-derived CDR1 and CDR2 are SGHTA and FQGNSA. CDR3 length equals 17 residues. The CDR3 here is CASSPGTGGGSYNEQFF. The CDR3 DNA is TGTGCCAGCAGCCCCGGGACAGGGGGGGGGTCCTACAATGAGCAGTTCTTC. Full variable domain (outside the CDR3, taken from reference TRBV7-2 and TRBJ2-1): GAGVSQSPSNKVTEKGKDVELRCDPISGHTALYWYRQSLGQGLEFLIYFQGNSAPDKSGLPSDRFSAERTGGSVSTLTIQRTQQEDSAVYLCASSPGTGGGSYNEQFFGPGTRLTVL.

V is TRBV18 and J is TRBJ1-1, with D maybe TRBD1 (5 bases). CDR3 length: 15 amino acids. Trimming cost V 3 bases and J 3 bases, with 14 bases left between them. Germline CDR1 KGHSH, CDR2 LQKENI. CDR3 DNA sequence: TGTGCCAGCTCACCCCCGTTTGGACAACACACTGAAGCTTTCTTT. Amino acid sequence: CASSPPFGQHTEAFF.

The genes are TRBV7-9 and TRBJ2-7; no firm D call. V gave up 1 base and J gave up 0 bases, with 13 bases separating them. The length of the CDR3 is 16 residues. The germline gives CDR1 SEHNR, CDR2 FQNEAQ (reference sequence). This chain's CDR3 is CASSLVGSTLSYEQYF. The CDR3 DNA reads as TGTGCCAGCAGCTTAGTGGGTTCGACACTCTCCTACGAGCAGTACTTC.

CDR3 sequence (DNA): TGTGCCTGGACAAATGGAGGGGTCTACACCTTC. Its protein product is CAWTNGGVYTF. The gene calls are TRBV30 and TRBJ1-2; D perhaps matches TRBD1 (5 bases). Germline lookup yields CDR1 GTSNPN and CDR2 SVGIG (reference sequence). The CDR3 runs to 11 residues. The V end was cut by 4 bases, the J end by 10 bases, with 13 bases between.

Remarks on this clone: The sample contains more than one DNA sequence encoding this CDR3. The chain couples TRBV7-2 to TRBJ2-1; 15 nucleotides match TRBD2. V lost 4 bases, J lost 7 bases, and 5 bases stayed unmatched. The germline gives CDR1 SGHTA, CDR2 FQGNSA. CDR3 length: 16 amino acids. The CDR3 nucleotides read TGTGCCAGCAGCTCAAGGACTAGCGGGAGGGTTAATGAGCAGTTCTTC. Protein product: CASSSRTSGRVNEQFF.

The rearrangement links TRBV27 to TRBJ2-3, with 15 bases lining up with TRBD2. After removal of 4 bases from V and 3 bases from J, the junction contained 5 bases not matched to a gene. The CDR3 contains 17 residues. Germline CDR1 MNHEY, CDR2 SMNVEV (reference sequence). Written as DNA, the CDR3 is TGTGCCAGCAGTTCCAGGACTAGCGGGGGGGCAACAGATACGCAGTATTTT. Protein product: CASSSRTSGGATDTQYF.

The chain couples TRBV21-1 to TRBJ2-7; the D segment call TRBD2 is taken from the table without a DNA check. TRBV21-1 is annotated as a pseudogene. The CDR3 runs to 13 residues. The CDR3 DNA is TGTGCCAGCAGCAAGGGGGGGCACCACGAGCAGTACTTC. It specifies CASSKGGHHEQYF.

The V call is TRBV2, the J call TRBJ2-7, with TRBD1 as a possible D gene (5 bases). Germline-derived CDR1 and CDR2 are SNHLY and FYNNEI. V was pared by 7 bases and J by 4 bases, with 17 bases between. The CDR3 length is 14 residues. DNA of the CDR3: TGTGCCAGCACCTCGGAGACAGAGACGTACGAGCAGTACTTC. This codes for CASTSETETYEQYF.

This clone was found once. V gene TRBV11-2 combines with J gene TRBJ2-7; no clear D gene. This CDR3 comprises 15 residues. The V gene lost 2 bases and the J gene lost 3 bases, with 14 bases spanning the gap. Germline-derived CDR1 and CDR2 are SGHAT and FQNNGV. CDR3 DNA: TGTGCCAGCAGCTTATTTGCGACACTGGGCTACGAGCAGTACTTC. The encoded protein is CASSLFATLGYEQYF. Full variable domain (rest looked up from reference TRBV11-2 and TRBJ2-7): EAGVAQSPRYKIIEKRQSVAFWCNPISGHATLYWYQQILGQGPKLLIQFQNNGVVDDSQLPKDRFSAERLKGVDSTLKIQPAKLEDSAVYLCASSLFATLGYEQYFGPGTRLTVT.

This chain uses TRBV6-2 or TRBV6-3 with TRBJ2-1; perhaps TRBD2 as D (5 bases). The ends were cut back, 5 bases at V and 10 bases at J, with 15 bases in the middle. The germline V gene has CDR1 MNHEY and CDR2 SVGEGT. This CDR3 is built from 13 residues. CDR3 sequence: CASSEDSLGEQFF. The CDR3 DNA follows: TGTGCCAGCAGTGAGGACTCCCTTGGGGAGCAGTTCTTC.

V usage is TRBV18 and J usage is TRBJ2-1, with a tentative D call TRBD1 (6 bases). V lost 3 bases, J lost 3 bases, and 15 bases lay in between. This CDR3 comprises 16 residues. Germline values: CDR1 KGHSH, CDR2 LQKENI. CDR3 in DNA: TGTGCCAGCTCACCGATTAGACAACAGGGCTACAATGAGCAGTTCTTC. Translating gives CASSPIRQQGYNEQFF.

V gene TRBV12-5 combines with J gene TRBJ2-7; TRBD2 is a possible D gene (6 bases). Germline V gene data show CDR1 as LGHNT and CDR2 as FRNRAP. Trimming removed 5 bases from V and 3 bases from J, with 11 bases in between. CDR3 length: 13 amino acids. CDR3 residues: CASGAGPIYEQYF. The CDR3 DNA reads as TGTGCTAGTGGTGCGGGACCTATCTACGAGCAGTACTTC.

The chain recombines TRBV7-2 with TRBJ1-6, with 7 bases fitting TRBD1. CDR1 SGHTA and CDR2 FQGNSA come from the germline V gene. The V and J ends lost 6 bases and 9 bases, in that order; junction bases with no gene match: 14. The CDR3 contains 16 residues. The CDR3 loop is CASSPRTGLTASPLHF. CDR3 bases: TGTGCCAGCAGTCCTAGGACAGGCCTGACCGCTTCACCCCTCCACTTT. The full variable domain, completed using reference TRBV7-2 and TRBJ1-6, is GAGVSQSPSNKVTEKGKDVELRCDPISGHTALYWYRQSLGQGLEFLIYFQGNSAPDKSGLPSDRFSAERTGGSVSTLTIQRTQQEDSAVYLCASSPRTGLTASPLHFGNGTRLTVT.

In this sample, this clone turned up once. The chain recombines TRBV28 with TRBJ1-1; D gene unclear. Germline V lookup: CDR1 MDHEN, CDR2 SYDVKM. There are 14 residues in the CDR3. V was clipped by 1 base and J by 5 bases, with 11 bases between them. This CDR3 is CASSLFRGGTEAFF. The CDR3, as DNA: TGTGCCAGCAGTTTATTCCGGGGTGGAACTGAAGCTTTCTTT.

The chain uses TRBV19 and TRBJ2-3; maybe TRBD2 (6 bases). The V gene lost 3 bases and the J gene lost 0 bases, with 13 bases spanning the gap. This CDR3 is 16 amino acids long. Germline V gene data show CDR1 as LNHDA and CDR2 as SQIVND (reference sequence). CDR3 sequence reads: CASSIQGTSSTDTQYF. CDR3 nucleotide sequence: TGTGCCAGTAGTATTCAAGGGACTTCGAGCACAGATACGCAGTATTTT.

V is TRBV11-3 and J is TRBJ2-7; 9 bases agree with TRBD2. Germline V lookup: CDR1 SGHNT, CDR2 YENEEA. The CDR3 totals 15 residues. The junction had 3 bases not matched to a gene; V was cut back by 3 bases and J by 0 bases. CDR3 bases: TGTGCCAGCAGCTTTGCTAGCGGGGTCTCCTACGAGCAGTACTTC. Translating gives CASSFASGVSYEQYF.

This clone was seen just once. The chain uses TRBV21-1 and TRBJ1-1; the table's D gene call, TRBD1, was not cross checked with the DNA. TRBV21-1 is flagged as a pseudogene. The CDR3 is 17 residues long. CDR3: CASSKGTERKLNTEAFF. CDR3 in DNA: TGTGCCAGCAGCAAGGGGACAGAACGAAAATTGAACACTGAAGCTTTCTTT.

This clone was seen more than once but under ten times. V gene TRBV6-1 combines with J gene TRBJ2-7; D call uncertain. Trimming took 3 bases from V and 4 from J, leaving 7 bases between them. Germline CDR1 is MNHNS and CDR2 is SASEGT. This CDR3 comprises 12 residues. This CDR3 reads CASSEMRYEQYF. CDR3 coding DNA: TGTGCCAGCAGTGAGATGCGATACGAGCAGTACTTC.

The chain uses TRBV9 and TRBJ2-6, with 8 positions matching TRBD1. V dropped 1 base and J dropped 2; count of bases not matched to a gene: 11. This CDR3 contains 19 residues. Looked up from germline, CDR1 is SGDLS and CDR2 is YYNGEE. The CDR3 loop is CASSVRDQGAIAGANVLTF. The DNA of the CDR3 is TGTGCCAGCAGCGTAAGGGATCAGGGGGCTATCGCTGGGGCCAACGTCCTGACTTTC. Drawing the rest from reference TRBV9 and TRBJ2-6, the complete variable domain is DSGVTQTPKHLITATGQRVTLRCSPRSGDLSVYWYQQSLDQGLQFLIQYYNGEERAKGNILERFSAQQFPDLHSELNLSSLELGDSALYFCASSVRDQGAIAGANVLTFGAGSRLTVL.

This sequence joins TRBV30 and TRBJ2-1; 7 nucleotides line up with TRBD2. V dropped 1 base and J dropped 2; count of bases not matched to a gene: 2. The CDR3 loop spans 14 amino acids. Germline loops: CDR1 GTSNPN, CDR2 SVGIG (reference sequence). CDR3 in amino acids: CAWSGTSAYNEQFF. Written as DNA, the CDR3 is TGTGCCTGGAGTGGTACTAGCGCCTACAATGAGCAGTTCTTC.

The chain carries TRBV19 and TRBJ1-5; D uncertain. V was clipped by 7 bases and J by 2 bases, with 15 bases between them. Germline V CDR1 and CDR2: LNHDA, SQIVND (reference sequence). CDR3 length: 15 residues. The CDR3 DNA reads TGTGCCAGTAATCGCCCAGGTACTGGCAATCAGCCCCAGCATTTT. Translated, it gives CASNRPGTGNQPQHF.